Here is one T cell receptor (beta chain) with its context. Its antigen is not known. This record comes from a study of T cell responses to AZD1222 COVID-19 vaccine. Method: immunoSEQ multiplex PCR; TCRdb's copy keeps in-frame clones and lacks some. Among 160,000 or so clones listed, 92% were seen once. Study-level points and caveats: Dominant CD4 TCR responses targeted spike regions 160-218 and 743-854.

CDR1 is LNHDA and CDR2 is SQIVND in the germline V gene (reference sequence). The CDR3 consists of 13 residues. With 8 bases clipped from V and 6 bases from J, the junction kept 7 bases outside the gene matches. The sequences come from peripheral blood, collected on day 0 of MenACWY control vaccination. The chain recombines TRBV19 with TRBJ1-2; the match to TRBD1 covers 9 bases. The clonotype comes from an adult in good health. This CDR3 is CASRRQGVDGYTF. DNA for the CDR3: TGTGCCAGTCGGCGACAGGGGGTAGATGGCTACACCTTC. Variable domain in full (rest from reference TRBV19 and TRBJ1-2): DGGITQSPKYLFRKEGQNVTLSCEQNLNHDAMYWYRQDPGQGLRLIYYSQIVNDFQKGDIAEGYSVSREKKESFPLTVTSAQKNPTAFYLCASRRQGVDGYTFGSGTRLTVV.